This TCR beta chain is drawn from a study of T cells in Graves' hyperthyroidism and ophthalmopathy. Ten or more counts support this clonotype. The antigen is not known. Amplified TCR beta CDR3 regions derived from RNA transcripts. The HTBI primer set drove a first-round RT-PCR of the TCR CDR3. TCRdb recomputed calls from the multiplex PCR reads with MiXCR, one row per CDR3 protein. This sample has some 650,000 distinct CDR3 sequences, with 16% found just once. This CDR3 contains 14 residues. The V end was cut by 0 bases, the J end by 5 bases, with 8 bases between. Germline CDR1 is DFQATT and CDR2 is SNEGSKA (reference sequence). Whole-study results and caveats: Most clonotypes expanded in the thyroid (above 0.001) were also present in blood.

The rearrangement joins TRBV20-1 to TRBJ1-6, with D hard to call. The TCR comes from a woman between 40 and 50 years old with Graves' ophthalmopathy. Sequencing was performed on blood. Here the CDR3 reads CSARDPGDNSPLHF. The DNA of the CDR3 is TGCAGTGCTAGAGATCCTGGGGATAATTCACCCCTCCACTTT.